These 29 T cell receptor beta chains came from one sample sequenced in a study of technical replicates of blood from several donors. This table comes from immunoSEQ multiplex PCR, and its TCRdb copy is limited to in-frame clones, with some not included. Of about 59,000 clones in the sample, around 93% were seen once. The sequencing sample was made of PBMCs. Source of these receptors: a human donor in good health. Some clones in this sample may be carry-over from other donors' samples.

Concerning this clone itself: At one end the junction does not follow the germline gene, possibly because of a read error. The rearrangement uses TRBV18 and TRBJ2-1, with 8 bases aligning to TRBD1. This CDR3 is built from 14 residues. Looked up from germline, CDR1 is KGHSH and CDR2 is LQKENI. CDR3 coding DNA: TGTGCCAGCTCCCCACGGACAGGGAACAATGAGCAGTTCTTC. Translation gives CASSPRTGNNEQFF.

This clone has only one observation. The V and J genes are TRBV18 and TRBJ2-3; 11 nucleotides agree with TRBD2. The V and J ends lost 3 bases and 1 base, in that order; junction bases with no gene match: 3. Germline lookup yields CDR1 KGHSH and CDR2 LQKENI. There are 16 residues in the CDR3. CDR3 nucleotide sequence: TGTGCCAGCTCACCCTCACTAGCGGGAGGCACAGATACGCAGTATTTT. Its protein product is CASSPSLAGGTDTQYF.

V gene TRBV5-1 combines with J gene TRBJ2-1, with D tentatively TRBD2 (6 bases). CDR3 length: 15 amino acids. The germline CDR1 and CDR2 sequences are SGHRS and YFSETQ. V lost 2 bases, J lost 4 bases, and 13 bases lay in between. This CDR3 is CASSFAAAGYNEQFF. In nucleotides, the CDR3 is TGCGCCAGCAGCTTCGCGGCCGCGGGATACAATGAGCAGTTCTTC. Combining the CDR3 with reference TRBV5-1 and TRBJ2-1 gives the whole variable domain KAGVTQTPRYLIKTRGQQVTLSCSPISGHRSVSWYQQTPGQGLQFLFEYFSETQRNKGNFPGRFSGRQFSNSRSEMNVSTLELGDSALYLCASSFAAAGYNEQFFGPGTRLTVL.

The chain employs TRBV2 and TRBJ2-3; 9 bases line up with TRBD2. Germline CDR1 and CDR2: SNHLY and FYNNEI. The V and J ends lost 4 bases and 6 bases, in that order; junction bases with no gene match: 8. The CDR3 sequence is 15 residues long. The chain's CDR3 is CASSGAGGLGDTQYF. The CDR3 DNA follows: TGTGCCAGCAGTGGGGCGGGGGGGCTCGGGGATACGCAGTATTTT.

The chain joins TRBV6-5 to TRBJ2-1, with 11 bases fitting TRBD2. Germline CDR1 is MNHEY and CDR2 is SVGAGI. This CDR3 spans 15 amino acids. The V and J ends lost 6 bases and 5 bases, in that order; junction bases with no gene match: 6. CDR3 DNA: TGTGCCAGCAGCCTCTTAGCGGGAGGGCACAATGAGCAGTTCTTC. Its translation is CASSLLAGGHNEQFF.

The CDR3 region has the DNA TGTGCCAGTAGTGGGGACAGGGAAAACTATGGCTACACCTTC. This translates into CASSGDRENYGYTF. The chain couples TRBV19 to TRBJ1-2; 9 bases line up with TRBD1. Germline assignment: CDR1 LNHDA and CDR2 SQIVND (reference sequence). The J segment lost 2 bases and the V segment lost 5 bases, leaving 3 bases of the junction unmatched. The CDR3 has 14 amino acids.

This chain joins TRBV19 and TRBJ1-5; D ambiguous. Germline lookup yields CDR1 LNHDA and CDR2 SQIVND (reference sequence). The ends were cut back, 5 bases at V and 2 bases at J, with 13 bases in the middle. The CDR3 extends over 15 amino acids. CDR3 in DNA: TGTGCCAGTAGTGGTAGTGATTTCGGCAATCAGCCCCAGCATTTT. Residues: CASSGSDFGNQPQHF.

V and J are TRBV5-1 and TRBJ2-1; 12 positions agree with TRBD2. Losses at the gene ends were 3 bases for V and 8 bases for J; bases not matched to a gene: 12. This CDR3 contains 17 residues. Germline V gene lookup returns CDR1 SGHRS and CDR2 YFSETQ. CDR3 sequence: CASSWGASGGAQYEQFF. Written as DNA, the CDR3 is TGCGCCAGCAGCTGGGGAGCTAGCGGGGGGGCCCAGTATGAGCAGTTCTTC.

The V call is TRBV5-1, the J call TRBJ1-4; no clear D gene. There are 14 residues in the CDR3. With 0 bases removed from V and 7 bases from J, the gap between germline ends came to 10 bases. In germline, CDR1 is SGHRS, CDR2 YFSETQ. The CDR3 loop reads CASSLGRNGEKLFF. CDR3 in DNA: TGCGCCAGCAGCTTGGGTAGAAACGGTGAAAAACTGTTTTTT.

CDR3 residues: CASSAERQGATEAFF. The DNA for the CDR3 is TGTGCCAGCAGCGCTGAGAGACAGGGGGCCACTGAAGCTTTCTTT. V is TRBV9 and J is TRBJ1-1, with 10 bases identical to TRBD1. Unmatched junction bases numbered 6, after V lost 3 bases and J lost 4 bases. This CDR3 is 15 amino acids long. Germline values: CDR1 SGDLS, CDR2 YYNGEE.

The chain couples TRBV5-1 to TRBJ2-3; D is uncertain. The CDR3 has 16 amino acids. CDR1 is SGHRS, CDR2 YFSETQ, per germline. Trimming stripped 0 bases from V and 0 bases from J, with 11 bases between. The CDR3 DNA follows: TGCGCCAGCAGCTTGGCCAGCAGGTCTAGCACAGATACGCAGTATTTT. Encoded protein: CASSLASRSSTDTQYF.

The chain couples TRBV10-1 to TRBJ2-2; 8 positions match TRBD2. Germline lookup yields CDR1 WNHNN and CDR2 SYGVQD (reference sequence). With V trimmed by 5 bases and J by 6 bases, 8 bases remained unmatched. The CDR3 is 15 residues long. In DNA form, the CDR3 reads TGCGCCAGCAGTCCCGGGCTAGCGGGTGCCGGGGAGCTGTTTTTT. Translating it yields CASSPGLAGAGELFF.

CDR3 sequence (DNA): TGCGCCAGCAGCCCGGGACAGTCCTACGAGCAGTACTTC. Protein sequence: CASSPGQSYEQYF. The chain has TRBV4-3 and TRBJ2-7; the match to TRBD1 covers 7 bases. The CDR3 sequence is 13 residues long. The germline V gene encodes CDR1 LGHNA and CDR2 YSLEER. The V gene end was trimmed by 4 bases and the J gene end by 1 base; junction bases not matched to a gene: 1.

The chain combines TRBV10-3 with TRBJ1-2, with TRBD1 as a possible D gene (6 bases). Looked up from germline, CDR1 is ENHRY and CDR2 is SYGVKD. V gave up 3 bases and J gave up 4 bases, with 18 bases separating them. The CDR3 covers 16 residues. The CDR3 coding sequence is TGTGCCATCAGTGAACCGAGGGGGGGCGGATCCTATGGCTACACCTTC. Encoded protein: CAISEPRGGGSYGYTF.

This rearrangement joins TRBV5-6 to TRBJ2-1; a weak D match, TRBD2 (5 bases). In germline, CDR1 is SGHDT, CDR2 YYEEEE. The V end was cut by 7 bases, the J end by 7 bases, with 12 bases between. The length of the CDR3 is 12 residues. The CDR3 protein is CASRRVTNEQFF. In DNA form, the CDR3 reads TGTGCCAGCCGGCGGGTGACAAATGAGCAGTTCTTC.

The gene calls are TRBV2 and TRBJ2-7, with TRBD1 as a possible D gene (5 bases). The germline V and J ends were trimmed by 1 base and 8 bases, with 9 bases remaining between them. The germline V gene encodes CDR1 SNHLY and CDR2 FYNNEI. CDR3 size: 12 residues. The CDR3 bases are TGTGCCAGCAGTGAAGGCTGGGGCAAGCAGTACTTC. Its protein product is CASSEGWGKQYF.

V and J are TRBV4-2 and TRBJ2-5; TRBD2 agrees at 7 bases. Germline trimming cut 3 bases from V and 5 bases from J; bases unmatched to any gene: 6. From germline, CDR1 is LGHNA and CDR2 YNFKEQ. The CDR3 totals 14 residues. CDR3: CASSHSGGGETQYF. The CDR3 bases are TGTGCCAGCAGCCATTCGGGGGGAGGGGAGACCCAGTACTTC.

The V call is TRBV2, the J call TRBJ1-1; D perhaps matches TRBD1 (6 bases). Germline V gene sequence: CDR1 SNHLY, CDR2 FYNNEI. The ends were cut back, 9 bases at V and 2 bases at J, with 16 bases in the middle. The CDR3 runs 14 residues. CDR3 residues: CASITGGANTEAFF. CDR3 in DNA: TGTGCCAGTATCACTGGGGGGGCTAACACTGAAGCTTTCTTT.

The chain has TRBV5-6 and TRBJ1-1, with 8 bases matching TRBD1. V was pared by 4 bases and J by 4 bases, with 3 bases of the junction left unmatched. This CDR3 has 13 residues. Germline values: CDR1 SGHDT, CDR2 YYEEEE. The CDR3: CASSVDRGTEAFF. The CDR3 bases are TGTGCCAGCAGCGTCGACAGGGGCACTGAAGCTTTCTTT.

In nucleotides, the CDR3 is TGTGCCATCAGTGAGTCTGCTCGTACGGGGAAAGAGACCCAGTACTTC. This sequence encodes CAISESARTGKETQYF. The chain is built from TRBV10-3 and TRBJ2-5; possible D gene TRBD2, 5 bases. The CDR3 totals 16 residues. Trimming cost V 0 bases and J 3 bases, with 14 bases left between them. Germline-derived CDR1 and CDR2 are ENHRY and SYGVKD.

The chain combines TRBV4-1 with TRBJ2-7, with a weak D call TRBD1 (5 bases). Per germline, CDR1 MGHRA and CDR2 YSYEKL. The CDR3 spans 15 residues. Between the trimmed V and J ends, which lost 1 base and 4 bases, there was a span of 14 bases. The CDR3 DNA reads TGCGCCAGCAGCCAAGTAGAAGGGGAAGAATACGAGCAGTACTTC. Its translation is CASSQVEGEEYEQYF.

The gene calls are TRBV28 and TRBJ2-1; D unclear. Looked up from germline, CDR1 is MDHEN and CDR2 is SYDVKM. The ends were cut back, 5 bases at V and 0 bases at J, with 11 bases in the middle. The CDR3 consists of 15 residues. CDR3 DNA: TGTGCCAGCAGTGGCTACTCAGGCTCCTACAATGAGCAGTTCTTC. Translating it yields CASSGYSGSYNEQFF.

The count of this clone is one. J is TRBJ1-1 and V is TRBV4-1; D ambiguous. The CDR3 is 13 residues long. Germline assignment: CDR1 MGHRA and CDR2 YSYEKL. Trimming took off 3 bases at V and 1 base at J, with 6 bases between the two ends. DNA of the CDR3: TGCGCCAGCAGCCAGGTCAGGAACACTGAAGCTTTCTTT. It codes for CASSQVRNTEAFF.

The CDR3 loop reads CAWTLGLVGGGDTQYF. CDR3 DNA sequence: TGTGCCTGGACCCTCGGTTTGGTTGGGGGAGGAGATACGCAGTATTTT. The chain couples TRBV30 to TRBJ2-3; tentatively, D is TRBD2 (6 bases). The CDR3 extends over 16 amino acids. Germline V CDR1 and CDR2: GTSNPN, SVGIG (reference sequence). The V gene lost 4 bases and the J gene lost 5 bases, with 22 bases spanning the gap. Looking up the rest from reference TRBV30 and TRBJ2-3 gives the full variable domain: SQTIHQWPATLVQPVGSPLSLECTVEGTSNPNLYWYRQAAGRGLQLLFYSVGIGQISSEVPQNLSASRPQDRQFILSSKKLLLSDSGFYLCAWTLGLVGGGDTQYFGPGTRLTVL.

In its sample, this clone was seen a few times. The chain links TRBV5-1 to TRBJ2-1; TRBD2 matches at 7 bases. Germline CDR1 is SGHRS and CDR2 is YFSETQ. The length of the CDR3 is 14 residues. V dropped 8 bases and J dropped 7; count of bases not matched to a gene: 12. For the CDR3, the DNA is TGCGCCAGTAGCCTGATGGCTAGCGGAAATGAGCAGTTCTTC. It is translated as CASSLMASGNEQFF.

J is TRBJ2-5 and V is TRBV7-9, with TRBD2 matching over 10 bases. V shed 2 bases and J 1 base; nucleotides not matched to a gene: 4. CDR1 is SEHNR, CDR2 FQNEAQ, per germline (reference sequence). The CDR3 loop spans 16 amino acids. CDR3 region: CASSLIQREGQETQYF. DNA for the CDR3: TGTGCCAGCAGCTTAATCCAGCGGGAGGGCCAAGAGACCCAGTACTTC. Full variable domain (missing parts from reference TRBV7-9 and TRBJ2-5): DTGVSQNPRHKITKRGQNVTFRCDPISEHNRLYWYRQTLGQGPEFLTYFQNEAQLEKSRLLSDRFSAERPKGSFSTLEIQRTEQGDSAMYLCASSLIQREGQETQYFGPGTRLLVL.

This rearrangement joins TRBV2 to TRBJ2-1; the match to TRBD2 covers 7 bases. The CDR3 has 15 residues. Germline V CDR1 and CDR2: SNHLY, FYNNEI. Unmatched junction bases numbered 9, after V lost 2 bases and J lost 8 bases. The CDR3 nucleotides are TGTGCCAGCAGTGAAAAGTGGGGGGGTCTCTATGAGCAGTTCTTC. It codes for CASSEKWGGLYEQFF.

The CDR3 DNA reads TGTGCCAGCAGGGACCCAGGGAAGGGGTATAATTCACCCCTCCACTTT. Protein sequence: CASRDPGKGYNSPLHF. The V call is TRBV2, the J call TRBJ1-6, with D perhaps matching TRBD1 (5 bases). The CDR3 totals 16 residues. Per germline, CDR1 SNHLY and CDR2 FYNNEI. Trimming removed 6 bases at V and 4 bases at J, with 16 bases between.

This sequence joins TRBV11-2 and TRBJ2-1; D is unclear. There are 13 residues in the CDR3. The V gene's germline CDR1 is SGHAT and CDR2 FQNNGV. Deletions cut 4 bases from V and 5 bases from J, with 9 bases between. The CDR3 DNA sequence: TGTGCCAGCAGCTCCTGGCAGGACAATGAGCAGTTCTTC. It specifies CASSSWQDNEQFF.